The following is a T cell receptor (beta chain) sequence with its context. The sample originates from a study of blood T cell repertoires in COVID-19. At the level of the study: T cells, B-cell-depleted T cells, or PBMCs supplied cDNA or gDNA.

TCRdb keeps only in-frame clones here, not all; method: immunoSEQ multiplex PCR. This sample has some 87,000 clones, with approximately 89% found just once. Germline lookup yields CDR1 SGDLS and CDR2 YYNGEE. The CDR3 is made up of 16 amino acids. V shed 0 bases and J shed 6 bases, with 15 bases lying between them. The J gene is TRBJ2-2, the V gene TRBV9; D is perhaps TRBD2 (6 bases). Sequences were obtained from peripheral blood. This receptor was identified in a human donor in a cohort sampled during active COVID-19. CDR3 protein: CASSVVGGLESGELFF. In nucleotides, the CDR3 is TGTGCCAGCAGCGTAGTAGGAGGGTTGGAATCCGGGGAGCTGTTTTTT.